These 15 T cell receptor beta chains came from one sample sequenced in a study of cytomegalovirus exposure and HLA in healthy donors. The PCR ran on 60 Vbeta and 13 Jbeta primers. Measured with immunoSEQ multiplex PCR; TCRdb has only the in-frame clones, and not every one. The sample holds roughly 100,000 clones, roughly two thirds seen once. Sequencing was done on a sample of PBMCs. Receptors originate from a man aged 25-45 years in good health and CMV-seronegative.

The V gene is TRBV6-6, the J gene TRBJ1-2; maybe TRBD1 (6 bases). Germline V CDR1 and CDR2: MNHNY, SVGAGI (reference sequence). Trimming took 2 bases from V and 3 from J, leaving 13 bases between them. The CDR3 covers 15 residues. CDR3 region: CASSYQQGRDYGYTF. DNA of the CDR3: TGTGCCAGCAGTTACCAACAGGGTAGGGACTATGGCTACACCTTC.

The table lists this clone with a few counts. The genes are TRBV11-3 and TRBJ2-3, with 9 bases identical to TRBD2. There are 16 residues in the CDR3. Germline values: CDR1 SGHNT, CDR2 YENEEA. V was clipped by 1 base and J by 1 base; unmatched bases: 3. The CDR3 DNA is TGTGCCAGCAGCTTAGGACTAGCGGCCCGCACAGATACGCAGTATTTT. Residues: CASSLGLAARTDTQYF.

The rearrangement links TRBV2 to TRBJ2-5; TRBD1 matches 9 bases. V shed 3 bases, J shed 5 bases, and the junction held 4 bases outside the gene matches. CDR1 and CDR2 from the germline V gene are SNHLY and FYNNEI. This CDR3 comprises 14 residues. CDR3 amino acids: CASSDKTGGETQYF. The CDR3 coding sequence is TGTGCCAGCAGTGATAAGACAGGGGGGGAGACCCAGTACTTC.

This clone came up a few times. The chain employs TRBV14 and TRBJ2-1, with 9 nucleotides matching TRBD2. V dropped 1 base and J dropped 9; count of bases not matched to a gene: 10. Germline values: CDR1 SGHDN, CDR2 FVKESK. The CDR3 spans 16 residues. The DNA for the CDR3 is TGTGCCAGCAGCCAAGGTTTCGCGGGAGGGCTGGGTGAGCAGTTCTTC. Amino acid sequence: CASSQGFAGGLGEQFF.

The gene calls are TRBV7-2 and TRBJ2-3; D is unclear. Looked up from germline, CDR1 is SGHTA and CDR2 is FQGNSA. V was clipped by 3 bases and J by 4 bases, with 11 bases between them. CDR3 length: 14 amino acids. The CDR3 loop reads CASSLAQQADTQYF. In DNA, the CDR3 is TGTGCCAGCAGCTTGGCACAGCAAGCAGATACGCAGTATTTT.

The CDR3 nucleotides are TGTGCCAGCAGCCTCGTCTTTCAGCGGGGCGCGAACACCGGGGAGCTGTTTTTT. Its translation is CASSLVFQRGANTGELFF. V is TRBV7-9 and J is TRBJ2-2; 7 bases map to TRBD2. The V and J ends lost 5 bases and 0 bases, in that order; junction bases with no gene match: 12. This CDR3 has 18 amino acids. Germline V gene lookup returns CDR1 SEHNR and CDR2 FQNEAQ (reference sequence).

V usage is TRBV30 and J usage is TRBJ1-4, with 8 bases aligning to TRBD1. CDR3 length: 13 residues. Germline V gene lookup returns CDR1 GTSNPN and CDR2 SVGIG (reference sequence). The V and J ends lost 8 bases and 3 bases, in that order; junction bases with no gene match: 5. The CDR3 sequence is CAVRGPSNEKLFF. CDR3 nucleotide sequence: TGTGCCGTCAGGGGGCCATCTAATGAAAAACTGTTTTTT.

The chain uses TRBV5-1 and TRBJ2-1; TRBD2 matches at 10 bases. Looked up from germline, CDR1 is SGHRS and CDR2 is YFSETQ. The CDR3 sequence is 19 residues long. V lost 2 bases, J lost 7 bases, and 18 bases stayed unmatched. CDR3 region: CASSLSTSGITRIQNEQFF. CDR3 DNA sequence: TGCGCCAGCAGCTTAAGTACTAGCGGGATTACCCGGATTCAAAATGAGCAGTTCTTC. Looking up the rest from reference TRBV5-1 and TRBJ2-1 gives the full variable domain: KAGVTQTPRYLIKTRGQQVTLSCSPISGHRSVSWYQQTPGQGLQFLFEYFSETQRNKGNFPGRFSGRQFSNSRSEMNVSTLELGDSALYLCASSLSTSGITRIQNEQFFGPGTRLTVL.

This clone was observed a handful of times. In nucleotides, the CDR3 is TGTGCCAGCAGTGACCCGGGCACCGGGGAGCTGTTTTTT. Translating it yields CASSDPGTGELFF. V and J are TRBV6-4 and TRBJ2-2; D unclear. The germline gives CDR1 MRHNA, CDR2 SNTAGT. The germline V and J ends were trimmed by 2 bases and 4 bases, with 5 bases remaining between them. The CDR3 is 13 amino acids.

This clone appeared a few times. The V and J genes are TRBV7-8 and TRBJ2-1, with D unresolved. The CDR3 is 14 amino acids. Germline V gives CDR1 SGHVS, CDR2 FQNEAQ. Trimming removed 3 bases at V and 5 bases at J, with 11 bases between. CDR3 amino acids: CASSFDRSHNEQFF. CDR3 DNA sequence: TGTGCCAGCAGCTTTGATAGATCACACAATGAGCAGTTCTTC.

This chain joins TRBV30 and TRBJ2-2; no firm D call. Germline V gene data show CDR1 as GTSNPN and CDR2 as SVGIG (reference sequence). Trimming left V 3 bases short and J 4 bases short, with 6 bases between. This CDR3 has 12 residues. DNA for the CDR3: TGTGCCTGGAGCACAAGCACCGGGGAGCTGTTTTTT. Protein product: CAWSTSTGELFF.

Of note for this clone: Other DNA sequences from this sample encode an identical CDR3 as well. The chain recombines TRBV7-9 with TRBJ2-7; 13 bases align to TRBD2. Unmatched junction bases numbered 6, after V lost 5 bases and J lost 2 bases. The CDR3 spans 16 residues. Germline CDR1 is SEHNR and CDR2 is FQNEAQ (reference sequence). The CDR3 nucleotides read TGTGCCAGCAGCGCCCGACTAGCGGGAGGCCCCTACGAGCAGTACTTC. It specifies CASSARLAGGPYEQYF.

The J gene is TRBJ1-1, the V gene TRBV6-5; 7 positions agree with TRBD1. The CDR3 has 15 amino acids. The J segment lost 10 bases and the V segment lost 0 bases, leaving 11 bases of the junction unmatched. Germline V gives CDR1 MNHEY, CDR2 SVGAGI. The DNA of the CDR3 is TGTGCCAGCAGTTACTCGGGCAGGGGGAGATCGGTAGCTTTCTTT. Amino acid sequence: CASSYSGRGRSVAFF.

The rearrangement links TRBV30 to TRBJ2-7; D ambiguous. Trimming shortened V by 4 bases and J by 7 bases, and 17 bases separated the two germline ends. The CDR3 consists of 13 residues. The germline CDR1 and CDR2 sequences are GTSNPN and SVGIG (reference sequence). CDR3 sequence (DNA): TGTGCCTGGATTACCCCCCATCGAGGAGAGCAGTACTTC. It translates to CAWITPHRGEQYF.

The chain has TRBV29-1 and TRBJ2-1; TRBD2 matches at 9 bases. The CDR3 has 16 residues. Germline CDR1 and CDR2: SQVTM and ANQGSEA. With V trimmed by 4 bases and J by 3 bases, 10 bases remained unmatched. CDR3: CSVVPMTSGLYNEQFF. The CDR3 region has the DNA TGCAGCGTTGTCCCTATGACTAGCGGCCTCTACAATGAGCAGTTCTTC.